This TCR beta chain was captured by sequencing in a study of T-cell reconstitution after alpha-beta-depleted transplantation in children. General observations from the study: In some patients, recipient T cells and intrathymic progenitors surviving conditioning explained high day-60 diversity. Reportedly, alpha-beta T cells present about two months post-transplant originated from several hundred expanded clones of graft origin. The main origin of T-cell counts and diversity one year after transplant was newly produced T cells.

In the case of this clonotype: The antigen remains unidentified.

Unique molecular identifiers were used in preparing the TCRbeta library. MiXCR, run by TCRdb on the PCR reads, gives a single entry per CDR3 protein. The sample yields 500,000 to 750,000 distinct CDR3 sequences, roughly 13% seen once. The V and J ends lost 8 bases and 0 bases respectively, with 13 bases between them. The CDR3 loop spans 15 amino acids. Germline lookup yields CDR1 SGHAT and CDR2 FQNNGV. The material sequenced was PBMCs, mostly from graft donor cells, taken 360 days after TCRalphabeta/CD19-depleted stem cell transplant. This TCR was recovered from a male patient aged 5 to 17 who had a stem cell transplant for acute myeloid leukemia, so the T cells may come from the graft donor. This chain connects TRBV11-2 to TRBJ2-2; D call uncertain. The CDR3 coding sequence is TGTGCCAGCCCACCCGCGGATTCGAACACCGGGGAGCTGTTTTTT. Protein sequence: CASPPADSNTGELFF.